These 17 T cell receptor beta chains came from one sample sequenced in a study of early T cells in non-severe SARS-CoV-2 infection. TCRdb processed the 5' RACE reads anew with MiXCR; each CDR3 protein has one entry. The sample yields approximately 31,000 distinct CDR3 sequences, around 5.8% seen once. What was sequenced was whole blood. Receptors originate from an adult who was a healthcare worker with PCR-confirmed SARS-CoV-2 infection or an uninfected control (not recorded which).

On this clonotype: At one end, the junction sequence differs from germline, possibly due to a read error. V gene TRBV2 combines with J gene TRBJ2-3; TRBD2 matches at 7 bases. CDR3 size: 11 residues. Looked up from germline, CDR1 is SNHLY and CDR2 is FYNNEI. CDR3 in amino acids: CASRTYSGRIF. The DNA of the CDR3 is TGTGCCAGCAGGACTTATTCCGGGAGGATTTTT.

Many counts were recorded for this clonotype. The J gene is TRBJ2-1, the V gene TRBV7-2; tentative D call: TRBD2 (5 bases). The CDR3 is 17 amino acids. The germline V gene encodes CDR1 SGHTA and CDR2 FQGNSA. Trimming pared 1 base from V and 0 bases from J, leaving 13 bases between. The CDR3 region has the DNA TGTGCCAGCAGCTTAGTCAGCGGCCTAAGCTCCTACAATGAGCAGTTCTTC. Its protein product is CASSLVSGLSSYNEQFF.

This clonotype was counted at least ten times. The chain links TRBV5-1 to TRBJ2-1; 9 bases match TRBD2. Trimming took 5 bases from V and 12 from J; bases not matched to a gene: 18. In germline, CDR1 is SGHRS, CDR2 YFSETQ. The CDR3 is 16 amino acids. CDR3 amino acids: CASRQGTSTKGLGQFF. DNA for the CDR3: TGCGCCAGCAGACAGGGGACTAGCACAAAGGGCCTAGGGCAGTTCTTC.

This clonotype came up many times. The chain combines TRBV10-3 with TRBJ1-6, with D maybe TRBD1 (6 bases). Germline loops: CDR1 ENHRY, CDR2 SYGVKD. This CDR3 region has 15 residues. Trimming took 5 bases from V and 7 from J, leaving 15 bases between them. The CDR3 region has the DNA TGTGCCATCAGTCCCGGGACATCAAACAATTCACCCCTCCACTTT. Its translation: CAISPGTSNNSPLHF.

This clonotype was observed a few times. This chain joins TRBV5-1 and TRBJ2-2; D is ambiguous. The V gene's germline CDR1 is SGHRS and CDR2 YFSETQ. Trimming took off 1 base at V and 2 bases at J, with 9 bases between the two ends. The CDR3 spans 15 residues. Here the CDR3 reads CASSLYGPNTGELFF. CDR3 nucleotide sequence: TGCGCCAGCAGCTTGTACGGACCAAACACCGGGGAGCTGTTTTTT.

The table lists this clonotype with many counts. The chain joins TRBV20-1 to TRBJ1-1; no clear D. Germline values: CDR1 DFQATT, CDR2 SNEGSKA (reference sequence). Trimming cost V 6 bases and J 0 bases, with 14 bases left between them. This CDR3 region has 14 residues. The CDR3 DNA follows: TGCAGTGCCCGCGGGAGGAGAATGAACACTGAAGCTTTCTTT. Its translation: CSARGRRMNTEAFF.

This clonotype was counted at least ten times. The rearrangement links TRBV12-3 or TRBV12-4 to TRBJ2-5; 7 positions agree with TRBD2. Trimming removed 6 bases from V and 4 bases from J; junction bases left unmatched: 14. The CDR3 is 16 amino acids. In nucleotides, the CDR3 is TGTGCCAGCAGCCACGTCGGCGGGAGTGGCGGAGAGACCCAGTACTTC. Encoded protein: CASSHVGGSGGETQYF.

This clonotype has a count of ten or more. The V call is TRBV12-3 or TRBV12-4, the J call TRBJ2-5; 10 nucleotides align to TRBD2. This CDR3 has 15 amino acids. V lost 3 bases to trimming and J lost 1 base; unmatched junction nucleotides: 2. Written as DNA, the CDR3 is TGTGCCAGCAGTTTCCGGACTAGCGGCCAAGAGACCCAGTACTTC. It encodes CASSFRTSGQETQYF.

This clonotype was seen a handful of times. This chain links TRBV7-9 with TRBJ2-1, with TRBD2 matching 8 bases. Germline lookup yields CDR1 SEHNR and CDR2 FQNEAQ (reference sequence). After removal of 5 bases from V and 8 bases from J, the junction contained 8 bases not matched to a gene. The CDR3 loop spans 14 amino acids. This CDR3 reads CASSRKRELDEQFF. The CDR3 DNA follows: TGTGCCAGCAGCCGTAAGCGGGAGTTGGATGAGCAGTTCTTC.

This clonotype was recorded many times. The genes are TRBV29-1 and TRBJ2-1, with 8 nucleotides matching TRBD2. Trimming cost V 4 bases and J 4 bases; bases outside gene matches: 3. CDR1 and CDR2 (germline): SQVTM, ANQGSEA. CDR3 length equals 13 residues. CDR3 nucleotide sequence: TGCAGCGTTGCGGGGGGGGGATACAATGAGCAGTTCTTC. Amino acids: CSVAGGGYNEQFF.

The table lists this clonotype with many counts. The chain has TRBV3-1 and TRBJ2-5; 13 bases are a match to TRBD2. Germline V lookup: CDR1 LGHDT, CDR2 YNNKEL (reference sequence). With V trimmed by 4 bases and J by 3 bases, 8 bases remained unmatched. This CDR3 comprises 17 residues. CDR3 bases: TGTGCCAGCAGCCCGTGGAGGGGACTAGCGGGAAAAGAGACCCAGTACTTC. This gives the protein CASSPWRGLAGKETQYF.

This clonotype was picked up many times. This chain uses TRBV24-1 with TRBJ1-5, with TRBD1 identical over 7 bases. Germline CDR1 reads KGHDR; CDR2 reads SFDVKD. V trimming: 5 bases; J trimming: 3 bases; junction bases outside the gene matches: 9. The CDR3 loop spans 16 amino acids. CDR3 loop: CATSARGDSVNQPQHF. The CDR3 bases are TGTGCCACCAGTGCCCGGGGGGACAGCGTCAATCAGCCCCAGCATTTT.

This clonotype was recorded many times. The chain carries TRBV6-5 and TRBJ2-5; 7 nucleotides agree with TRBD2. Germline V gene sequence: CDR1 MNHEY, CDR2 SVGAGI. This CDR3 has 14 amino acids. V lost 2 bases, J lost 5 bases, and 5 bases stayed unmatched. Here the CDR3 DNA reads TGTGCCAGCAGTTACGGCGGGAGTAGTGAGACCCAGTACTTC. The encoded protein is CASSYGGSSETQYF.

This clonotype occurred many times. The rearrangement links TRBV5-1 to TRBJ1-1, with D perhaps TRBD1 (5 bases). Germline V CDR1 and CDR2: SGHRS, YFSETQ. V lost 3 bases to trimming and J lost 1 base, with 13 bases between them. This CDR3 has 15 residues. The CDR3 DNA reads as TGCGCCAGCAGCTGGGGGTCGTACAAGAACACTGAAGCTTTCTTT. Protein sequence: CASSWGSYKNTEAFF.

This clonotype was counted many times. The chain uses TRBV25-1 and TRBJ1-6; TRBD1 aligns across 8 bases. CDR3 size: 15 residues. J was trimmed by 7 bases and V by 6 bases; bases with no gene match: 8. Per germline, CDR1 MGHDK and CDR2 SYGVNS. The CDR3 nucleotides read TGTGCCAGCAGCAATCCGGGACAGGTGAATTCACCCCTCCACTTT. Amino acid sequence: CASSNPGQVNSPLHF.

This clonotype was detected many times. The V and J genes are TRBV18 and TRBJ1-5; 7 positions match TRBD1. Trimming removed 6 bases from V and 5 bases from J; junction bases left unmatched: 10. Germline values: CDR1 KGHSH, CDR2 LQKENI. The CDR3 has 15 amino acids. The CDR3 is CASSATQGTDQPQHF. For the CDR3, the DNA is TGTGCCAGCTCCGCCACTCAGGGGACAGATCAGCCCCAGCATTTT.

This clonotype occurred many times. The CDR3 reads CASSYTGGSSYEQYV. CDR3 coding DNA: TGTGCCAGCAGCTACACAGGGGGTAGCTCCTACGAGCAGTACGTC. The chain joins TRBV11-2 to TRBJ2-7; TRBD1 matches at 8 bases. V shed 4 bases, J shed 0 bases, and the junction held 5 bases outside the gene matches. Germline CDR1 reads SGHAT; CDR2 reads FQNNGV. This CDR3 contains 15 residues.